Sequencing of this TCR beta chain was carried out in a study of T cell clonality in common variable immunodeficiency. V dropped 2 bases and J dropped 1; count of bases not matched to a gene: 3. CDR3 length: 15 residues. Germline V gene data show CDR1 as DFQATT and CDR2 as SNEGSKA (reference sequence). Profiling relied on immunoSEQ multiplex PCR, and the TCRdb table lists in-frame clones only, not all of them. The sample presents over 20,000 clones, none singletons. Broader study findings: TCRbeta clonality was increased in CVID versus healthy controls. Fewer deletions and N-nucleotide insertions were reportedly seen in common variable immunodeficiency TCR beta sequences.

Ten or more counts support this clone. The antigen is unknown. The read ends 3 residues shy of where the CDR3 ends; the end is completed using the germline J gene. Of CVID subjects, approximately 14 were female and over 25 male, mean age roughly 40. Blood samples were heparinized, about 4.5 to 9 ml per donor. The sequence came from a human donor with common variable immunodeficiency. V and J are TRBV20-1 and TRBJ2-3; the match to TRBD2 covers 10 bases. The sample consisted of peripheral blood mononuclear cells. CDR3 bases read: TGCAGTGCTAGACTCGGGACTAGCGGCACAGATACG. As protein: CSARLGTSGTDT. The complete CDR3 reads CSARLGTSGTDTQYF.